Given below is one T cell receptor beta chain in context. Its antigen specificity is not known. The sample holds no much larger clone one base away, and base qualities are not on file. Library prep was done by the immunoSEQ multiplex PCR assay. A mixture of 60 forward primers for TCR Vbeta segments and 13 reverse primers for TCR Jbeta segments was used in the multiplex PCR. The CDR3 region of rearranged TCR beta genes was amplified from genomic DNA with a multiplex PCR assay. Amplified TCR beta libraries were sequenced as 87-base-pair reads on the Illumina HiSeq System. The original methods were these. A later analysis counted about 80 million unique TCR beta chains across the 650 to 800 repertoires, and some 11 million of these chains were shared by at least two donors. Raw reads were error-corrected and collapsed into unique sequences with a nearest-neighbor algorithm that merged closely related sequences to remove PCR and sequencing errors. V, D and J gene segments were assigned by aligning CDR3 sequences to IMGT reference sequences. For a sequence to be retained, at least a six-nucleotide match to both a V gene segment and a J gene segment was required. A rearrangement was called productive if the CDR3 had no stop codons and remained in frame with V and J, and every other rearrangement was called non-productive. Following IMGT convention, CDR3 was defined as the stretch from the second conserved V-encoded cysteine up to the conserved J-encoded phenylalanine. The earlier analysis of roughly 590 of the donors excluded sequences that lacked an unambiguous match to a single V gene segment. An earlier analysis of a few hundred of the donors classified V segments as functional when productive rearrangements were above 56.7% and as segregating when the standard deviation between donors was above 5%. To diagnose cytomegalovirus status from the catalog of TCR beta chain sequences, a statistical classification framework was built. A later analysis assigned V and J genes by comparing TCR nucleotide sequences with IMGT/GENE-DB human TR gene sequences. Using the TCRdist pipeline, a later analysis assigned CDR3 sequences along with most-parsimonious VDJ recombination scenarios. A later analysis defined each TCR beta chain by its CDR3 amino acid sequence plus V-gene family, and excluded reads lacking a unique V-gene family. A later analysis removed 500 to 650 highly shared, low-generation-probability nucleotide sequences to deal with suspected cross-contamination and a sequencing artifact. A later analysis calculated a clonal expansion index for each public chain from normalized within-repertoire ranks of inferred template counts. In a later analysis, generation probabilities were computed with a VDJ recombination model fitted to out-of-frame rearrangements, and the resulting probabilities were checked against IGoR. In a later analysis, TCR-TCR, TCR-HLA and TCR-CMV co-occurrence was scored with hypergeometric tests, and a repertoire-size bias correction was applied to TCR pairs. To estimate false discovery rates, a later analysis permuted the HLA or CMV assignments 20 times. In a later analysis, co-occurring TCRs were grouped using DBSCAN, with TCRdist sequence similarity added in when clustering inside HLA-allele-positive subsets. For co-occurrence clustering, repertoires with fewer than 30,000 or more than 120,000 public chains were excluded, along with 4 to 6 repertoires with anomalous nucleotide sharing. TCRdb retrieved this table from immuneACCESS and kept in-frame rearrangements only. Not all clones are present; in checked studies, unresolved V genes account for under half, and no reason is known for the remainder. That table gives V, J and clone size, and the DNA gave D and trimming. Recorded for this sample are 240,000 or so clones; over 80% of them occurred a single time. The ten top clones hold over 5% of the sample.

The entry originates in a study of cytomegalovirus exposure and HLA in healthy donors (dated by TCRdb to about 2017). For the study in its entirety: An earlier analysis of some 550 of the donors reported 250 to 350 Gb of sequence data and some 120 million unique TCR beta sequences from about 180 million T cells. Around 300 gigabases of sequencing data and approximately 80 million unique TCR sequences were included in an early release covering around 600 HLA-typed donors. The genetic ancestry cluster associated with self-reported Caucasian donors included approximately 85% of the roughly 390 genotyped donors. The aim of the study was to test whether cataloging public T cell receptors could identify signatures of past pathogen exposure. Using immunosequencing, the study profiled T cell repertoires from 666 subjects and related those repertoires to cytomegalovirus serostatus. In addition to the first cohort of approximately 670 subjects, a separate validation cohort of 120 different subjects was used. To predict cytomegalovirus infection status, the study combined high-throughput TCR immunosequencing, statistical association of individual TCRs with disease status, and machine learning. In a later analysis, previously published TCR beta repertoires from 666 donors were re-analyzed and high-resolution HLA genotyping was added so that TCR occurrence patterns could be studied. In the later analysis, no new phenotypic data were used to find candidate immune exposures; instead, reliance was placed on TCR beta sequences and their occurrence across donors. To decide whether each TCR beta V gene segment behaved as functional or pseudogenic, an earlier analysis of some 540 of the donors relied on high-throughput TCR beta sequencing. Alongside the repertoire data, information on donor age, sex, ethnicity and CMV serostatus was compiled. A later genetic analysis used genome-wide SNP genotypes for about three fifths of the 666 donors, treating that subset as a discovery cohort. Every repertoire in the discovery cohort had been generated on one and the same sequencing platform. HLA typing included class I and class II loci at four-digit resolution. Typing coverage varied by locus: roughly 629-630 donors for A, B, C, DRB1 and DQB1; about 520 for DQA1; about 600 for DPA1; approximately 450 for DPB1. A handful of DR-DQ haplotypes were handled as single units for association and clustering because linkage in the cohort was strong. Across about 370 genotyped donors of the cohort, an average of about 240,000 unique TCR beta nucleotide sequences per donor were sequenced, and approximately 17% of those sequences were non-productive.

The cohort consisted of 650 to 850 healthy bone marrow donors. At the time of sampling, all cohort members were nominally healthy, though unrecorded immune exposures were likely present. The donor was CMV seropositive and was included in the group of 250 to 300 seropositive cohort members. A peripheral blood sample was collected from each donor, and TCR beta sequencing was performed on peripheral blood mononuclear cells. The Qiagen DNeasy Blood Extraction Kit was used to extract genomic DNA from the blood cell samples. Findings and caveats that apply to the study as a whole: In a later genetic analysis, a missense DCLRE1C variant was associated with V-gene and J-gene trimming of TCR beta chains, and the association was replicated in an independent cohort. The earlier analysis of about 600 of the donors excluded about 16 rarely observed V segments, including chromosome 9 orphons, because counts were too low. Linkage disequilibrium might explain the correlated functional status among segregating V segments, but an unknown experimental factor could not be ruled out. A later analysis found that TCR association rates varied across HLA loci, with DRB1 alleles showing the most associated TCRs and HLA-C alleles the fewest. Because the 87-base-pair reads could not distinguish some IMGT-functional V segments, including TRBV6-2 and TRBV6-3, those segments were excluded. When HLA alleles, especially DR and DQ, strongly co-occurred, attributing TCR associations to individual alleles was difficult. In the study, 164 TCR beta chains were listed as associated with cytomegalovirus. According to a later analysis, parvovirus B19, influenza, CMV and Epstein-Barr virus appeared linked to several top co-occurrence clusters. This cohort had only TCR beta chains sequenced, and the lack of alpha or paired-chain data limited which features could be detected. Three of the identified cytomegalovirus-associated TCR beta chains were confirmed in vitro to be specific for cytomegalovirus antigens. Most TCR sequences were observed very rarely across donors, whereas some public TCRs were present in many individuals. The sequencing pipeline was judged likely to have produced a cluster of highly shared sequence variants as a technical artifact. HLA typing was unavailable for some donors at each locus, so association tests used only the typed subset. A further reported finding was that TCR beta sequences accurately predicted the HLA-A and HLA-B alleles for most subjects in the first cohort. Broadly in line with IMGT annotations, most TCR beta V segments showed up in productive rearrangements about 87% or about 30% of the time in an earlier analysis of approximately 600 of the donors. A later analysis found that most CMV-associated TCR beta chains appeared HLA-restricted, with HLA associations seemingly driven largely by CMV exposure. A later genetic analysis reported fewer N-insertions in productive TCRs among donors in an Asian-associated ancestry cluster than the roughly 720-donor mean. In a later analysis, HLA-associated TCR beta chains showed more clonal expansion and lower generation probabilities than non-associated chains that were equally common. Presence/absence analyses assumed roughly uniform sequencing depth across donors, an assumption that may not hold. Specific HLA alleles were associated with 15,000 to 20,000 TCR beta sequences at a false discovery rate of 0.05 in a later analysis. CMV serostatus was the only immune exposure information available for the cohort. The classifier was reported to diagnose cytomegalovirus status with high specificity and sensitivity in both the original and validation cohorts. The authors suggested that the approach could potentially be extended to other disease states and immunological phenotypes.

Cut back by 0 bases and 1 base, the V and J ends lie 10 bases apart. From cysteine to phenylalanine, the CDR3 is 16 amino acids long. Solely the CDR3 DNA is kept, with 48 bases framed from the first base. Reading the germline V gene gives CDR1 MNHEY and CDR2 SVGAGI. The TCR was taken from a woman aged 40 to 50 in good health and CMV-seropositive. Sequencing was carried out using PBMCs. The chain links TRBV6-5 with TRBJ1-5; 6 matching bases give a weak D call of TRBD1. This receptor has the CDR3 CASSYSPTGSNQPQHF. The bases are TGTGCCAGCAGTTACTCGCCGACAGGCAGCAATCAGCCCCAGCATTTT.